The 27 T cell receptor beta chains below come from one sample, sequenced in a study of CD8+ T cells in alopecia areata. Investigators isolated RNA and reverse transcribed it into cDNA to act as the sequencing template. Clones were read by immunoSEQ multiplex PCR, and TCRdb kept only the in-frame ones, dropping some. The repertoire holds hundreds of thousands of clones, with about two thirds as singletons. This specimen consisted of CD4+ T cells sorted from blood, obtained at week 0. These receptors were taken from a human donor with alopecia areata.

The chain joins TRBV4-3 to TRBJ2-2; D uncertain. With 1 base removed from V and 5 bases from J, the gap between germline ends came to 8 bases. The CDR3 is made up of 14 amino acids. The germline V gene encodes CDR1 LGHNA and CDR2 YSLEER. CDR3 amino acids: CASSQVSATGELFF. The CDR3 nucleotides read TGCGCCAGCAGCCAAGTGTCGGCAACCGGGGAGCTGTTTTTT.

The chain uses TRBV7-2 and TRBJ1-6; 7 nucleotides line up with TRBD1. This CDR3 has 12 amino acids. Unmatched junction bases numbered 5, after V lost 6 bases and J lost 12 bases. CDR1 SGHTA and CDR2 FQGNSA come from the germline V gene. In DNA, the CDR3 is TGTGCCAGCAGTTGGACAGGAGGACCCCTCCACTTT. The encoded protein is CASSWTGGPLHF. Together with reference TRBV7-2 and TRBJ1-6, the CDR3 gives the full variable domain: GAGVSQSPSNKVTEKGKDVELRCDPISGHTALYWYRQSLGQGLEFLIYFQGNSAPDKSGLPSDRFSAERTGGSVSTLTIQRTQQEDSAVYLCASSWTGGPLHFGNGTRLTVT.

This chain links TRBV11-2 with TRBJ1-6; no clear D. Trimming took off 1 base at V and 9 bases at J, with 4 bases between the two ends. The CDR3 extends over 12 amino acids. Germline CDR1 and CDR2: SGHAT and FQNNGV. CDR3 region: CASSLGGSPLHF. The CDR3 DNA reads TGTGCCAGCAGCTTAGGAGGTTCACCCCTCCACTTT.

This clone was detected once. V and J are TRBV5-6 and TRBJ2-5; TRBD2 aligns across 14 bases. CDR1 and CDR2 (germline): SGHDT, YYEEEE. V lost 4 bases and J lost 4; bases outside the gene matches: 12. The CDR3 contains 18 residues. The CDR3 DNA reads TGTGCCAGCAGCCCAGGGGGACTAGCGGGGGCGAGGGGAGAGACCCAGTACTTC. This gives the protein CASSPGGLAGARGETQYF.

The chain recombines TRBV29-1 with TRBJ1-1, with D hard to call. The CDR3 is made up of 12 amino acids. Deletions cut 7 bases from V and 1 base from J, with 10 bases between. Germline CDR1 SQVTM, CDR2 ANQGSEA. This CDR3 is CSAKTANTEAFF. CDR3 nucleotides: TGCAGCGCGAAAACAGCGAACACTGAAGCTTTCTTT.

The gene calls are TRBV5-6 and TRBJ1-2; TRBD1 matches at 7 bases. Germline lookup yields CDR1 SGHDT and CDR2 YYEEEE. This CDR3 region has 12 residues. V was clipped by 0 bases and J by 7 bases; unmatched bases: 0. Written as DNA, the CDR3 is TGTGCCAGCAGCTTGGGGACAGGTGGCTACACCTTC. Protein product: CASSLGTGGYTF.

Remarks on this clone: Other DNA sequences from this sample encode an identical CDR3 as well. The V gene is TRBV9, the J gene TRBJ2-5; D is unclear. The CDR3 has 11 residues. The V end lost 0 bases, the J end lost 3 bases, and 0 bases lay between the germline ends. Per the germline V gene, CDR1 is SGDLS and CDR2 is YYNGEE. Here the CDR3 DNA reads TGTGCCAGCAGCGTAGAAGAGACCCAGTACTTC. Translation gives CASSVEETQYF.

The J gene is TRBJ2-5, the V gene TRBV11-1, with 9 nucleotides matching TRBD1. The germline V gene has CDR1 SGHAT and CDR2 FQDESV (reference sequence). The V gene end was trimmed by 4 bases and the J gene end by 5 bases; junction bases not matched to a gene: 2. CDR3 length equals 13 residues. The chain's CDR3 is CASSSGTGETQYF. As DNA, the CDR3 is TGTGCCAGCAGCTCCGGGACAGGGGAGACCCAGTACTTC.

This clone was seen just once. This chain connects TRBV5-1 to TRBJ2-1; 9 positions agree with TRBD2. CDR3 size: 16 residues. Trimming took 0 bases from V and 6 from J; bases not matched to a gene: 7. Germline V gene sequence: CDR1 SGHRS, CDR2 YFSETQ. Written as DNA, the CDR3 is TGCGCCAGCAGCTTGGCTTCCAGCGGGGGGCTCAATGAGCAGTTCTTC. This translates into CASSLASSGGLNEQFF.

Note on this clone: This sample also contains other DNA sequences that code for the same CDR3. The CDR3 nucleotides are TGCAGCGTTGGAGGCCCTAACTATGGCTACACCTTC. This sequence encodes CSVGGPNYGYTF. The chain employs TRBV29-1 and TRBJ1-2, with D uncertain. Germline V lookup: CDR1 SQVTM, CDR2 ANQGSEA. The CDR3 runs 12 residues. Trimming pared 4 bases from V and 0 bases from J, leaving 6 bases between.

The gene calls are TRBV30 and TRBJ2-3; 10 bases map to TRBD2. CDR1 is GTSNPN and CDR2 is SVGIG in the germline V gene (reference sequence). The V segment lost 5 bases and the J segment 1 base; nucleotides outside the gene matches: 15. The CDR3 is 18 residues long. The CDR3 region has the DNA TGTGCCTGGTCCCCTCCGAGATTAGCGGGGGGACGCACAGATACGCAGTATTTT. This encodes CAWSPPRLAGGRTDTQYF.

The genes are TRBV5-4 and TRBJ2-2; D uncertain. The CDR3 length is 17 residues. Germline CDR1 SGHNT, CDR2 YYREEE (reference sequence). The V end was cut by 4 bases, the J end by 0 bases, with 16 bases between. The chain's CDR3 is CASSILGRIANTGELFF. The CDR3 DNA sequence: TGTGCCAGCAGCATACTTGGCAGGATCGCGAACACCGGGGAGCTGTTTTTT.

The rearrangement links TRBV5-1 to TRBJ2-3; TRBD2 matches at 9 bases. This CDR3 has 14 amino acids. J was trimmed by 10 bases and V by 1 base; bases with no gene match: 7. The V gene's germline CDR1 is SGHRS and CDR2 YFSETQ. The CDR3 DNA reads as TGCGCCAGCAGCTTGCGGCCTAGCGGGAATGCGCAGTATTTT. It specifies CASSLRPSGNAQYF.

This chain uses TRBV7-2 with TRBJ2-3; 8 bases agree with TRBD2. Looked up from germline, CDR1 is SGHTA and CDR2 is FQGNSA. The V and J ends lost 3 bases and 7 bases, in that order; junction bases with no gene match: 12. The CDR3 covers 16 residues. The CDR3 DNA is TGTGCCAGCAGCTTCTCCTTAGCGGGGAGAAGACATACGCAGTATTTT. Translating gives CASSFSLAGRRHTQYF.

This chain uses TRBV7-9 with TRBJ2-7, with 9 bases identical to TRBD1. Germline V gene sequence: CDR1 SEHNR, CDR2 FQNEAQ (reference sequence). V gave up 5 bases and J gave up 5 bases; unmatched junction bases: 16. CDR3 size: 17 residues. CDR3 sequence (DNA): TGTGCCAGCAGCCAACAGTTGATCGGACAGGGGAAACACGAGCAGTACTTC. It is translated as CASSQQLIGQGKHEQYF.

The chain joins TRBV19 to TRBJ1-2; no clear D gene. The CDR3 length is 14 residues. Trimming cost V 10 bases and J 4 bases, with 19 bases left between them. Germline V gives CDR1 LNHDA, CDR2 SQIVND (reference sequence). The CDR3: CATSIGDGRYGYTF. For the CDR3, the DNA is TGTGCCACCTCCATTGGCGACGGCCGCTATGGCTACACCTTC.

The rearrangement joins TRBV19 to TRBJ2-5; D is undetermined. V was pared by 8 bases and J by 0 bases, with 7 bases between. Germline loops: CDR1 LNHDA, CDR2 SQIVND (reference sequence). There are 12 residues in the CDR3. CDR3 amino acids: CASVTNQETQYF. In DNA, the CDR3 is TGTGCCAGTGTTACTAACCAAGAGACCCAGTACTTC.

The chain links TRBV30 to TRBJ1-5; 8 positions agree with TRBD1. CDR1 GTSNPN and CDR2 SVGIG come from the germline V gene (reference sequence). The V and J ends lost 1 base and 5 bases, in that order; junction bases with no gene match: 1. This CDR3 is 13 amino acids long. The CDR3 nucleotides are TGTGCCTGGAGTGGGACAGGGTATCAGCCCCAGCATTTT. It encodes CAWSGTGYQPQHF.

The sample holds a few counts of this clone. The rearrangement uses TRBV30 and TRBJ2-7, with D possibly TRBD2 on 5 matching bases. CDR1 is GTSNPN and CDR2 is SVGIG in the germline V gene (reference sequence). The CDR3 has 12 amino acids. Trimming shortened V by 0 bases and J by 7 bases, and 10 bases separated the two germline ends. CDR3 sequence (DNA): TGTGCCTGGAGTGTACTAGGTCGAGAGCAGTACTTC. Protein: CAWSVLGREQYF.

This chain links TRBV29-1 with TRBJ2-7, with D possibly TRBD2 on 5 matching bases. Trimming cost V 5 bases and J 1 base, with 12 bases left between them. CDR3 size: 13 residues. Germline loops: CDR1 SQVTM, CDR2 ANQGSEA. CDR3 coding DNA: TGCAGCGTTCGAGGGATTTGGTCCTACGAGCAGTACTTC. This sequence encodes CSVRGIWSYEQYF.

The CDR3 protein is CASRTNWGETQYF. CDR3 nucleotides: TGTGCCAGCAGGACAAACTGGGGGGAGACCCAGTACTTC. The V gene is TRBV27, the J gene TRBJ2-5; D possibly uses TRBD1 or TRBD2 (5 bases each). The CDR3 sequence is 13 residues long. V lost 6 bases and J lost 5, with 13 bases in between. The germline V gene encodes CDR1 MNHEY and CDR2 SMNVEV (reference sequence).

CDR3: CASSSYRDTQYF. The CDR3, as DNA: TGTGCCAGCAGCTCCTACAGGGATACGCAGTATTTT. V is TRBV7-2 and J is TRBJ2-3; D might be TRBD1 (5 bases). With 4 bases removed from V and 6 bases from J, the gap between germline ends came to 8 bases. This CDR3 has 12 residues. CDR1 is SGHTA, CDR2 FQGNSA, per germline.

The CDR3 sequence: CASSLTGRSGDTQYF. As DNA, the CDR3 is TGTGCCAGCAGCTTAACGGGACGAAGTGGGGATACGCAGTATTTT. The V gene is TRBV7-3, the J gene TRBJ2-3; the D call may be TRBD1 or TRBD2 (5 bases each). V lost 0 bases to trimming and J lost 6 bases, with 13 bases between them. The CDR3 covers 15 residues. Germline CDR1 reads SGHTA; CDR2 reads FQGTGA.

This clone has just a few counts. The V call is TRBV27, the J call TRBJ1-6; D remains unclear. Germline lookup yields CDR1 MNHEY and CDR2 SMNVEV (reference sequence). Trimming removed 5 bases from V and 7 bases from J, with 15 bases in between. The CDR3 is 15 amino acids. The DNA of the CDR3 is TGTGCCAGCAGTGCGTTACAGATGAGGAATTCACCCCTCCACTTT. This translates into CASSALQMRNSPLHF.

The chain has TRBV15 and TRBJ2-1; weak D call: TRBD2 (6 bases). V lost 9 bases, J lost 5 bases, and 20 bases lay in between. Germline loops: CDR1 LNHNV, CDR2 YYDKDF (reference sequence). There are 15 residues in the CDR3. The CDR3 coding sequence is TGTGCCACAAGCCCCTTGGGGGGTACGAACAATGAGCAGTTCTTC. This encodes CATSPLGGTNNEQFF.

The table lists this clone with a few counts. This chain uses TRBV29-1 with TRBJ1-1, with D perhaps TRBD1 (6 bases). Trimming removed 5 bases at V and 6 bases at J, with 19 bases between. Germline values: CDR1 SQVTM, CDR2 ANQGSEA. The CDR3 length is 14 residues. As DNA, the CDR3 is TGCAGCGTTCAGAAGGGGGGTGAGAGCTCTGAAGCTTTCTTT. This sequence encodes CSVQKGGESSEAFF.

This chain uses TRBV19 with TRBJ1-6; D call uncertain. This CDR3 comprises 16 residues. Germline CDR1 reads LNHDA; CDR2 reads SQIVND (reference sequence). The ends were cut back, 4 bases at V and 3 bases at J, with 13 bases in the middle. In DNA, the CDR3 is TGTGCCAGTAGTACCCTACGGGTCCTCTATAATTCACCCCTCCACTTT. As protein: CASSTLRVLYNSPLHF.